This TCR beta chain is from a study of T cells in Graves' hyperthyroidism and ophthalmopathy. Study-wide results and limits: Ophthalmopathy got predicted by the model a median about six months before its onset.

This CDR3 is 15 amino acids long. Germline CDR1 SGHRS, CDR2 YFSETQ. TCR beta CDR3 sequences were amplified from RNA transcripts. The TCR CDR3 was amplified in a first-round RT-PCR using the HTBI primer set. One entry per CDR3 protein, called by TCRdb with MiXCR from the multiplex PCR reads. In the table there are under 550,000 distinct CDR3 sequences, just under 20% of which are singletons. Turning to this clonotype: Its antigen remains unknown. An end of the junction differs from the germline gene, which may be a read error.

It was 8.5 to 10 ml of fresh peripheral blood that supplied the PBMCs. The gene calls are TRBV5-1 and TRBJ2-7, with D maybe TRBD2 (6 bases). The TCR sequence derives from a man aged 40-50 years with Graves' ophthalmopathy. The specimen sequenced was blood. The CDR3 spells CASSFPAGLIYEQYF. CDR3 DNA: TGTGCCAGCAGCTTCCCCGCGGGACTCATCTACGAGCAGTACTTC.